This T cell receptor beta chain was identified in a study of shared clonotypes between healthy human individuals. Findings and limits, study-wide: Rarefaction showed that sequencing of sorted subsets was incomplete (despite large depth).

CDR1 and CDR2 (germline): MNHEY, SMNVEV (reference sequence). With 4 bases removed from V and 1 base from J, the gap between germline ends came to 13 bases. The CDR3 contains 15 residues. Comment on this clone: Its target is unknown.

Within Nashville, Tennessee resided all donors, each a Caucasian adult. A CD45RA+ naive subset and a CD45RA-negative memory subset were split from CD4+ cells. The protocol was immunoSEQ multiplex PCR, while the TCRdb copy is restricted to in-frame clones and leaves out a portion. The table records 980,000 or so clones, about 80% of them present only once. This chain joins TRBV27 and TRBJ1-1; D call uncertain. The sequencing sample was made of memory CD4+ T cells sorted from blood. Subset denoted: CD45RA-negative fraction. This TCR was recovered from a man aged 18 to 30 in good health. The chain's CDR3 is CASSYFGQTNTEAFF. In nucleotides, the CDR3 is TGTGCCAGCAGTTACTTTGGGCAGACGAACACTGAAGCTTTCTTT.